This paragraph covers one T cell receptor (beta chain) sequence. Its binding antigen is unknown. These data come from a study of CXCR3-negative and CXCR3-positive naive CD8 T cells (dated 2019 in TCRdb). Looking at the study overall: About 135 million TRB reads were obtained in total, roughly 1.5 +/- 0.3 million reads per library. Diversity and physicochemical repertoire analyses were performed on approximately 10 donors pooled from two independent experiments. Naive subsets from five or six donors and memory cells from 3 donors were included in the TRBV-TRBJ cluster analysis. On the study overall, not on this receptor specifically: Because surface CD5, which has been linked to self-reactivity in mice, was comparable between naive subsets, TCR interaction strength was also inferred from TRB CDR3 physicochemical properties. Similar TRBV-TRBJ usage was shown by naive CXCR3-negative and CXCR3-positive cells from the same donor, whereas distinct patterns were shown by memory cells. Repertoire diversity was comparably high in both naive subsets but much lower in memory CD8+ T cells. Freshly isolated PBMCs were used for most assays because CXCR3 expression partially decreased after cryopreservation. TRB CDR3s from CXCR3-positive naive cells showed higher hydrophobicity (lower Kidera factor 4), lower energy, and higher strength and volume indices than CXCR3-negative naive cells.

Reads for this sample came from a NextSeq 550. The Human TCR Profiling Kit (MiLaboratory) was used to make UMI-labeled 5' RACE TRB cDNA libraries. The full amount of extracted RNA was used for cDNA synthesis, and the full amount of resulting cDNA was used for PCR amplification. Libraries were prepared in parallel with an identical number of PCR cycles. The paper's data handling went like this. About 53,000 +/- 9,400 unique UMI-labeled TRB cDNA molecules per library were extracted with MIGEC and MiXCR, with at least two reads per UMI required. An average of about 40,000 +/- 10,000 functional in-frame TRB CDR3 nucleotide clonotypes without stop codons was found per library. After each sample was downsampled to 5000 UMI-labeled TRB molecules, VDJtools was used to calculate diversity metrics such as normalized Shannon-Wiener and Chao1. VDJtools computed clonotype-size-weighted physicochemical properties of the central five CDR3 residues: interaction energy, strength, volume and Kidera factor 4. Once TCRdb had reprocessed the reads, it stored one entry per CDR3 protein sequence and supplied no DNA. The V and J calls shown here were made by TCRdb, not taken from the authors' results. This sample's table lists 120,000 to 150,000 distinct CDR3 sequences. About 0.27% of the sample is held by the ten biggest clonotypes.

For every CD8+ T cell subset, 300,000 cells were flow-sorted straight into RLT lysis buffer, and each subset was sorted in triplicate. To keep memory contaminants out, a stringent definition of naive CD8+ T cells was applied: CD45RO-CCR7+CD27+CD95-. Peripheral blood mononuclear cells were isolated from buffy coats using standard density gradient centrifugation. Naive CXCR3-negative and CXCR3-positive CD8+ T cells were flow-sorted using a FACSAria III. An RNeasy Mini Kit was used to extract total RNA from the sorted cells. Taken from the germline V gene, the CDR1 and CDR2 loops are SGDLS and YYNGEE. Including cysteine and phenylalanine, the CDR3 has 11 amino acids. Only the protein is on record.

Sequenced input: naive CXCR3+ CD8+ T cells from blood. The sample's cell subset or site label, in plain terms: CD45RO-CCR7+CD27+CD95- naive CD8+ T cells expressing CXCR3 (TNR3+). The origin of this receptor is a human donor in good health. Some clones in this sample may be carry-over from other donors' samples. The rearrangement combines TRBV9 with TRBJ1-2; as DNA is missing, the TRBD1 call by TCRdb cannot be tested. The CDR3 reads CASSGDSGYTF. Outside the CDR3, residues come from the reference TRBV9 and TRBJ1-2 proteins, so the full variable domain is: DSGVTQTPKHLITATGQRVTLRCSPRSGDLSVYWYQQSLDQGLQFLIQYYNGEERAKGNILERFSAQQFPDLHSELNLSSLELGDSALYFCASSGDSGYTFGSGTRLTVV.